Following are 6 T cell receptor beta chains from one sample sequenced in a study of cytomegalovirus exposure and HLA in healthy donors. 60 Vbeta and 13 Jbeta primers were used in PCR. The data were produced by immunoSEQ multiplex PCR, yet TCRdb's version contains in-frame clones alone and is incomplete. The sample contains 85,000 to 130,000 clones, about 75% of which appear only once. Sequencing used PBMCs. All receptors come from a woman under 30 in good health and CMV-seropositive.

The V call is TRBV7-9, the J call TRBJ2-7, with 8 bases identical to TRBD1. With 1 base clipped from V and 0 bases from J, the junction kept 2 bases outside the gene matches. CDR1 is SEHNR and CDR2 is FQNEAQ in the germline V gene (reference sequence). The CDR3 length is 15 residues. The CDR3 loop reads CASSLGQGSSYEQYF. CDR3 coding DNA: TGTGCCAGCAGCTTAGGACAGGGGAGCTCCTACGAGCAGTACTTC.

This clone was picked up one time. The chain uses TRBV7-2 and TRBJ2-7; D uncertain. The germline CDR1 and CDR2 sequences are SGHTA and FQGNSA. This CDR3 spans 11 amino acids. V was pared by 1 base and J by 9 bases, with 7 bases between. Written as DNA, the CDR3 is TGTGCCAGCAGCTTAGGATCCGGGCAGTACTTC. Amino acid sequence: CASSLGSGQYF.

The V gene is TRBV5-4, the J gene TRBJ2-7, with 10 bases identical to TRBD1. V shed 0 bases, J shed 2 bases, and the junction held 2 bases outside the gene matches. Germline loops: CDR1 SGHNT, CDR2 YYREEE (reference sequence). This CDR3 spans 15 amino acids. For the CDR3, the DNA is TGTGCCAGCAGCTTGGCAGGGACAGGGGCCTACGAGCAGTACTTC. Translation: CASSLAGTGAYEQYF.

The chain recombines TRBV29-1 with TRBJ2-3, with TRBD2 matching 10 bases. The CDR3 length is 15 residues. J lost 1 base, V lost 3 bases, and 4 bases had no gene match. From germline, CDR1 is SQVTM and CDR2 ANQGSEA. CDR3 sequence: CSVDRLAGGTDTQYF. CDR3 bases: TGCAGCGTTGATCGGCTAGCGGGAGGCACAGATACGCAGTATTTT.

Here the CDR3 reads CASTDGRGYTF. The CDR3 bases are TGTGCCAGCACCGACGGGAGGGGCTACACCTTC. The chain joins TRBV6-5 to TRBJ1-2; unclear D gene. Trimming cost V 7 bases and J 8 bases, with 11 bases left between them. From germline, CDR1 is MNHEY and CDR2 SVGAGI. The CDR3 runs to 11 residues.

V and J are TRBV19 and TRBJ1-2, with D hard to call. This CDR3 has 13 amino acids. V shed 1 base and J shed 6 bases, with 9 bases lying between them. In germline, CDR1 is LNHDA, CDR2 SQIVND (reference sequence). The CDR3: CASSIAGNDGYTF. For the CDR3, the DNA is TGTGCCAGTAGTATAGCCGGGAATGATGGCTACACCTTC.